These 24 T cell receptor beta chains came from one sample sequenced in a study of shared clonotypes between healthy human individuals. Here immunoSEQ multiplex PCR was the method, and the copy in TCRdb shows in-frame clones only, minus some. The sample includes about 2.3 million clones, under 95% of them seen just once. Input material: naive CD4+ T cells from PBMCs. Noted subset: CD45RA+ positively selected. The receptors were sampled from a man in his late teens or twenties in good health. Some clones in this sample may be carry-over from other donors' samples.

The CDR3 reads CASSVDWTLFKGTGELFF. In DNA form, the CDR3 reads TGTGCCAGCAGCGTAGATTGGACACTCTTTAAGGGCACCGGGGAGCTGTTTTTT. The V call is TRBV9, the J call TRBJ2-2; TRBD1 might be the D (5 bases). V was trimmed by 0 bases and J by 4 bases, leaving 19 bases between them. CDR3 size: 18 residues. Germline V gene lookup returns CDR1 SGDLS and CDR2 YYNGEE.

The chain has TRBV7-3 and TRBJ1-2; 8 bases agree with TRBD1. J was trimmed by 8 bases and V by 5 bases; bases with no gene match: 13. The CDR3 consists of 15 residues. Germline-derived CDR1 and CDR2 are SGHTA and FQGTGA. CDR3 bases: TGTGCCAGCAGCCTCGAGACTGACAGGGGCCAAGGCTACACCTTC. It translates to CASSLETDRGQGYTF.

The chain joins TRBV18 to TRBJ2-6; D is undetermined. Germline CDR1 is KGHSH and CDR2 is LQKENI. This CDR3 contains 16 residues. V was clipped by 2 bases and J by 0 bases, with 8 bases between them. The CDR3 is CASSPRVVSGANVLTF. In nucleotides, the CDR3 is TGTGCCAGCTCACCAAGGGTCGTCTCTGGGGCCAACGTCCTGACTTTC. The full variable domain, rest sourced from reference TRBV18 and TRBJ2-6, is NAGVMQNPRHLVRRRGQEARLRCSPMKGHSHVYWYRQLPEEGLKFMVYLQKENIIDESGMPKERFSAEFPKEGPSILRIQQVVRGDSAAYFCASSPRVVSGANVLTFGAGSRLTVL.

The chain couples TRBV5-6 to TRBJ2-6, with D perhaps matching TRBD1 (5 bases). Germline loops: CDR1 SGHDT, CDR2 YYEEEE. The V end was cut by 1 base, the J end by 0 bases, with 11 bases between. The CDR3 has 17 amino acids. The CDR3 nucleotides read TGTGCCAGCAGCTTGCCAGGGAAAGGCTCTGGGGCCAACGTCCTGACTTTC. It specifies CASSLPGKGSGANVLTF.

The rearrangement joins TRBV10-3 to TRBJ2-3; D unclear. Germline assignment: CDR1 ENHRY and CDR2 SYGVKD. This CDR3 region has 11 residues. V was shortened by 3 bases and J by 6 bases, with 4 bases between the two germline ends. CDR3 DNA sequence: TGTGCCATCAGTGACTATGATACGCAGTATTTT. Amino acid sequence: CAISDYDTQYF.

The chain couples TRBV4-2 to TRBJ2-7; the D is unclear. The germline V gene encodes CDR1 LGHNA and CDR2 YNFKEQ. The CDR3 loop spans 12 amino acids. V was pared by 1 base and J by 7 bases, with 8 bases between. CDR3 sequence reads: CASSQVSREQYF. The CDR3, as DNA: TGTGCCAGCAGCCAAGTCTCGAGGGAGCAGTACTTC.

CDR3 DNA: TGTGCCAGCAGCCCTAAGACAGGTGCGGAGACCCAGTACTTC. This gives the protein CASSPKTGAETQYF. V and J are TRBV5-4 and TRBJ2-5, with TRBD1 as a possible D gene (6 bases). V dropped 4 bases and J dropped 5 bases, with 15 bases sitting between them. Germline V gene data show CDR1 as SGHNT and CDR2 as YYREEE (reference sequence). The CDR3 loop spans 14 amino acids.

The V call is TRBV4-3, the J call TRBJ2-3; perhaps D is TRBD1 or TRBD2 (5 bases each). The CDR3 spans 17 residues. V shed 1 base and J shed 1 base, with 15 bases lying between them. CDR1 and CDR2 from the germline V gene are LGHNA and YSLEER. CDR3 amino acids: CASSQGGWGFGTDTQYF. For the CDR3, the DNA is TGCGCCAGCAGCCAAGGGGGTTGGGGGTTTGGCACAGATACGCAGTATTTT.

This chain links TRBV6-5 with TRBJ1-6; no clear D. The V gene lost 6 bases and the J gene lost 7 bases, with 10 bases spanning the gap. Germline CDR1 reads MNHEY; CDR2 reads SVGAGI. This CDR3 is 13 amino acids long. CDR3 bases: TGTGCCAGCAGAAGCCACTCCAATTCACCCCTCCACTTT. Amino acid sequence: CASRSHSNSPLHF.

A word on this clone: The sample holds other DNA sequences that translate to the same CDR3. CDR3 amino acids: CASSPAWTGGNYGYTF. Here the CDR3 DNA reads TGTGCCAGCAGTCCTGCCTGGACAGGGGGGAACTATGGCTACACCTTC. This sequence joins TRBV28 and TRBJ1-2, with 10 bases matching TRBD1. Trimming at V came to 5 bases and at J to 2 bases, leaving 8 bases not matched to a gene. Germline-derived CDR1 and CDR2 are MDHEN and SYDVKM. This CDR3 contains 16 residues.

The chain has TRBV7-2 and TRBJ2-3; 14 bases line up with TRBD2. V gave up 5 bases and J gave up 3 bases; unmatched junction bases: 4. The germline gives CDR1 SGHTA, CDR2 FQGNSA. The length of the CDR3 is 16 residues. This CDR3 reads CASSRLAGGRTDTQYF. The CDR3 coding sequence is TGTGCCAGCAGCCGACTAGCGGGAGGGCGAACAGATACGCAGTATTTT.

J is TRBJ1-4 and V is TRBV6-6; D unclear. V gave up 0 bases and J gave up 12 bases, with 8 bases separating them. CDR3 length: 12 residues. Germline V gene sequence: CDR1 MNHNY, CDR2 SVGAGI (reference sequence). The CDR3 loop is CASSYSLSELFF. The DNA for the CDR3 is TGTGCCAGCAGTTACTCCCTGAGCGAACTGTTTTTT.

The CDR3 is CASSPLLGEAFF. The DNA of the CDR3 is TGCGCCAGCAGCCCACTGCTCGGTGAAGCTTTCTTT. This sequence joins TRBV4-1 and TRBJ1-1; D is ambiguous. CDR1 MGHRA and CDR2 YSYEKL come from the germline V gene. CDR3 length: 12 amino acids. Trimming cost V 4 bases and J 7 bases, with 10 bases left between them.

The CDR3 DNA reads as TGTGCCAGCAGCTTCGATGGCGAGCAGTACTTC. Translated, it gives CASSFDGEQYF. V gene TRBV5-6 combines with J gene TRBJ2-7; D unresolved. Germline values: CDR1 SGHDT, CDR2 YYEEEE. This CDR3 spans 11 amino acids. Trimming left V 2 bases short and J 6 bases short, with 6 bases between.

V is TRBV5-4 and J is TRBJ2-2, with TRBD1 matching 8 bases. J gave up 5 bases and V 4 bases, and 7 bases lay outside the gene matches. The CDR3 has 15 residues. Germline lookup yields CDR1 SGHNT and CDR2 YYREEE (reference sequence). CDR3 sequence reads: CASSRPGGATGELFF. CDR3 nucleotides: TGTGCCAGCAGCAGACCAGGGGGCGCGACCGGGGAGCTGTTTTTT.

The V and J genes are TRBV5-1 and TRBJ2-3; D call uncertain. The CDR3 sequence is 15 residues long. V was clipped by 0 bases and J by 0 bases, with 8 bases between them. CDR1 and CDR2 (germline): SGHRS, YFSETQ. The CDR3 sequence is CASSLVRVSTDTQYF. For the CDR3, the DNA is TGCGCCAGCAGCTTGGTCCGGGTTAGCACAGATACGCAGTATTTT.

The chain joins TRBV7-9 to TRBJ2-1, with 11 bases aligning to TRBD2. This CDR3 is built from 16 residues. J was trimmed by 2 bases and V by 11 bases; bases with no gene match: 11. Germline V gives CDR1 SEHNR, CDR2 FQNEAQ (reference sequence). The CDR3 DNA is TGTGCCGGGATGCCGGGACTAGCGGACACCTACAATGAGCAGTTCTTC. Its translation: CAGMPGLADTYNEQFF.

The V call is TRBV28, the J call TRBJ2-7, with a weak D call TRBD2 (6 bases). This CDR3 comprises 13 residues. CDR1 is MDHEN, CDR2 SYDVKM, per germline. CDR3 sequence (DNA): TGTGCGAGCGGTAGCGGTAACACCTACGAGCAGTACTTC. Protein product: CASGSGNTYEQYF. Full variable domain (outside the CDR3, taken from reference TRBV28 and TRBJ2-7): DVKVTQSSRYLVKRTGEKVFLECVQDMDHENMFWYRQDPGLGLRLIYFSYDVKMKEKGDIPEGYSVSREKKERFSLILESASTNQTSMYLCASGSGNTYEQYFGPGTRLTVT.

The V call is TRBV30, the J call TRBJ1-2; no firm D call. The CDR3 has 15 amino acids. V was pared by 1 base and J by 6 bases, with 18 bases between. Per germline, CDR1 GTSNPN and CDR2 SVGIG (reference sequence). The CDR3 nucleotides read TGTGCCTGGAGTGGCAGGAGTAGATCCCGGGATGGCTACACCTTC. It yields the protein CAWSGRSRSRDGYTF.

The chain combines TRBV27 with TRBJ1-1; D is perhaps TRBD1 (6 bases). The CDR3 has 16 amino acids. In germline, CDR1 is MNHEY, CDR2 SMNVEV (reference sequence). The V end was cut by 5 bases, the J end by 0 bases, with 16 bases between. This CDR3 reads CASSLSGWDMNTEAFF. In DNA form, the CDR3 reads TGTGCCAGCAGTCTGTCGGGGTGGGACATGAACACTGAAGCTTTCTTT.

The chain joins TRBV5-1 to TRBJ2-2; TRBD1 agrees at 9 bases. Per germline, CDR1 SGHRS and CDR2 YFSETQ. The CDR3 has 17 residues. Trimming cost V 4 bases and J 5 bases; bases outside gene matches: 12. CDR3 sequence: CASSALAQGARTGELFF. CDR3 nucleotide sequence: TGCGCCAGCAGCGCCCTAGCACAGGGGGCGCGGACCGGGGAGCTGTTTTTT.

V gene TRBV6-1 combines with J gene TRBJ1-4, with TRBD1 matching over 8 bases. Trimming took 8 bases from V and 7 from J; bases not matched to a gene: 12. The CDR3 spans 15 residues. Germline-derived CDR1 and CDR2 are MNHNS and SASEGT. The CDR3 reads CASEPGGLGLEKLFF. CDR3 nucleotides: TGTGCCAGCGAGCCAGGGGGCCTAGGCCTTGAAAAACTGTTTTTT.

The chain links TRBV28 to TRBJ1-4, with D perhaps matching TRBD1 (5 bases). Trimming took off 10 bases at V and 8 bases at J, with 29 bases between the two ends. CDR1 is MDHEN and CDR2 is SYDVKM in the germline V gene. The length of the CDR3 is 17 residues. The CDR3 nucleotides are TGTGCCACCCGAGGTGGGGCATGGGCCGACGTCTGGGAAAAACTGTTTTTT. It is translated as CATRGGAWADVWEKLFF.

The chain combines TRBV5-1 with TRBJ2-5; 10 bases are a match to TRBD2. The length of the CDR3 is 16 residues. Unmatched junction bases numbered 11, after V lost 5 bases and J lost 4 bases. Germline V CDR1 and CDR2: SGHRS, YFSETQ. The CDR3 coding sequence is TGCGCCAGCAGGTTAGCGGGAGGAGTAATAGGAGAGACCCAGTACTTC. It specifies CASRLAGGVIGETQYF.